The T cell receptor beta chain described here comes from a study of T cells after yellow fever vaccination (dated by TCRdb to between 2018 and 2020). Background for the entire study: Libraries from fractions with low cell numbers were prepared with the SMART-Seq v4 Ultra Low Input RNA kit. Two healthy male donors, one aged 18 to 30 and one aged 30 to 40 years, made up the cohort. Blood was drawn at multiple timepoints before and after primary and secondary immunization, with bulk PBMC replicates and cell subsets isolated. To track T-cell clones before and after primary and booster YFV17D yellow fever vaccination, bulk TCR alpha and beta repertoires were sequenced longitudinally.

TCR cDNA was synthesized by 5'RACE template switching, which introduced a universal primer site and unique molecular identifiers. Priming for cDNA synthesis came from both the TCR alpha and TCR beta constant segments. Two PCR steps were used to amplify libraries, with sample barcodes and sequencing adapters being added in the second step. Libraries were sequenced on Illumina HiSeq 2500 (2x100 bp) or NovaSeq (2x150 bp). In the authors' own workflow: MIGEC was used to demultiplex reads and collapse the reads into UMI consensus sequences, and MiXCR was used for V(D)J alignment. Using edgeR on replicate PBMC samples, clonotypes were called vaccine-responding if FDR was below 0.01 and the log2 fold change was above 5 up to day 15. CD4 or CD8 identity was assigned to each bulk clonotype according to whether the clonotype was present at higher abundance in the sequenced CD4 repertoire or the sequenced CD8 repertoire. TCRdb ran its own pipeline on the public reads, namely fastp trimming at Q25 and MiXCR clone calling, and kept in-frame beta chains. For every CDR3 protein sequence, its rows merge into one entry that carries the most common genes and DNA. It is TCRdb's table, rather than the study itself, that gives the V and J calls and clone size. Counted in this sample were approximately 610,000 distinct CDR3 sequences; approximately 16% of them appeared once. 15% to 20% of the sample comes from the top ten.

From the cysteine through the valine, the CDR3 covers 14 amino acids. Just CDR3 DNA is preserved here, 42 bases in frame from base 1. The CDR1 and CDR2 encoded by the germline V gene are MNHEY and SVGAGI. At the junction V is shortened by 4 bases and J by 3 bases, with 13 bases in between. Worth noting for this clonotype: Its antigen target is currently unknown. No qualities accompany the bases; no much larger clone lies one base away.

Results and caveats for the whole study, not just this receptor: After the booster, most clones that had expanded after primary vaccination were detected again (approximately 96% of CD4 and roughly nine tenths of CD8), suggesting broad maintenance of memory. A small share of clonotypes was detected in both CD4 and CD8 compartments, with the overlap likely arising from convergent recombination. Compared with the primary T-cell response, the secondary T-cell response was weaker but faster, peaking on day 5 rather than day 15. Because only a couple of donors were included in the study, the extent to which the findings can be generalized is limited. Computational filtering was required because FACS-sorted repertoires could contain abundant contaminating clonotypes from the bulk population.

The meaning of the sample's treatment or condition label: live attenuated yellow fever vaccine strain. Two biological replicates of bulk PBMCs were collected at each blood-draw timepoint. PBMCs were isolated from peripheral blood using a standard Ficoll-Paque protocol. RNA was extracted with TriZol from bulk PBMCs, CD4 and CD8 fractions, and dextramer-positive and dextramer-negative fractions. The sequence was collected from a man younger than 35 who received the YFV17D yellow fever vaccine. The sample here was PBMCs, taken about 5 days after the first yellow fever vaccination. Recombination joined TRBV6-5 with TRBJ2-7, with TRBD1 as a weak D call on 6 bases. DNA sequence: TGTGCCAGCAGTTGTCTCCGGGACATCTACGAGCAGTACGTC. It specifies CASSCLRDIYEQYV.